This TCR beta chain was retrieved from a study of OX40 agonist ivuxolimab in advanced cancers. Study observations and caveats: Partial responders at 0.1-3.0 mg/kg showed near-lowest clonal expansion.

Regarding this clone: Its antigen is still unknown.

Germline CDR1 reads MGHRA; CDR2 reads YSYEKL. This CDR3 spans 19 amino acids. V trimming: 2 bases; J trimming: 0 bases; junction bases outside the gene matches: 9. Sequencing used immunoSEQ multiplex PCR; TCRdb keeps in-frame clones, though not all of them. The profile shows fewer than 95,000 clones, more than 85% of them singletons. This sequence joins TRBV4-1 and TRBJ2-4; 11 bases fit TRBD1. Sequencing used CD4+ or CD8+ T cells sorted from blood, obtained in a trial of the OX40 agonist ivuxolimab. The receptor was derived from an adult with an advanced solid tumor such as melanoma, head and neck, liver or kidney cancer. CDR3 coding DNA: TGCGCCAGCAGCCAAAGGACAGGGGGCGAGATGCTAGCCAAAAACATTCAGTACTTC. Residues: CASSQRTGGEMLAKNIQYF.